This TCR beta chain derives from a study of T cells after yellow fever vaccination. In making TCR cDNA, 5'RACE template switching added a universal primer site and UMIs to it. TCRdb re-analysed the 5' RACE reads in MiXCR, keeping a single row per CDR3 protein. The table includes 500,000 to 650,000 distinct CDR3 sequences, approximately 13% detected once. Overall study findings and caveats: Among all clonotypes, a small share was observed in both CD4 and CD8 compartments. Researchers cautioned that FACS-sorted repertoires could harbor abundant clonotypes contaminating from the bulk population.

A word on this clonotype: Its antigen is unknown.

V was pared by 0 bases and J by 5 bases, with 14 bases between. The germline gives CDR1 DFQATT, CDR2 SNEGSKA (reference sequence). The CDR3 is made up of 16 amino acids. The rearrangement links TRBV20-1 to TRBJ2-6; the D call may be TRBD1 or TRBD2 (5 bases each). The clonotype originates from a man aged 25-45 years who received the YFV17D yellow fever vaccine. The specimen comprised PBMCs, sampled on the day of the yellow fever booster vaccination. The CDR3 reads CSARDVGPTRANVLTF. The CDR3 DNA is TGCAGTGCTAGAGATGTGGGACCGACGAGGGCCAACGTCCTGACTTTC.